The clone carrying this T cell receptor beta chain was observed many times. Its antigen remains unidentified. The data were taken from a study of post-analysis software for immune sequencing data. Whole-study findings and limits: Patients carried a handful of TRBV segments more frequently than controls did, and TRBV5-6, TRBV5-1 and TRBV20-1 were among them.

Unique molecular identifiers were carried by the TCR beta cDNA libraries. MiXCR, run by TCRdb on the PCR reads, gives a single entry per CDR3 protein. Of about 180,000 distinct CDR3 sequences in the sample, 30% were seen once. CDR1 is DFQATT and CDR2 is SNEGSKA in the germline V gene (reference sequence). The CDR3 spans 13 residues. Sequences were obtained from blood. This clonotype was sampled from a girl aged 5 to 17 with multiple sclerosis. The V and J genes are TRBV20-1 and TRBJ2-1, with 10 bases matching TRBD1. The CDR3 nucleotides are TGCAACTGCGGGACAGGGGCTTACAATGAGCAGTTCTTC. Its protein product is CNCGTGAYNEQFF.